The following is a T cell receptor (beta chain) sequence with its context. Its matching antigen is unknown. The data stem from a study of cytomegalovirus exposure and HLA in healthy donors. Overall study findings and caveats: The investigators catalogued under 200 TCR beta chains as cytomegalovirus-associated. A later analysis showed TCR association rates differing by HLA locus, peaking at DRB1 and lowest at HLA-C. A cluster of highly shared sequence variants was likely a sequencing artifact. Within a later analysis, the majority of CMV-associated TCR beta chains appeared HLA-restricted.

PCR used 60 Vbeta primers and 13 Jbeta primers. Sequenced by immunoSEQ multiplex PCR; TCRdb stores in-frame clones only, minus some. Among roughly 150,000 clones listed, 80% were seen once. The germline V gene encodes CDR1 SGHNT and CDR2 YENEEA. The V gene lost 0 bases and the J gene lost 3 bases, with 8 bases spanning the gap. The CDR3 runs 14 residues. The chain joins TRBV11-3 to TRBJ2-5; tentative D call: TRBD1 (5 bases). The specimen was PBMCs. This TCR was sampled from a woman in her forties in good health and CMV-seronegative. CDR3 nucleotide sequence: TGTGCCAGCAGCTTAGAAGGGGCCGAAGAGACCCAGTACTTC. It yields the protein CASSLEGAEETQYF.